The rows below give T cell receptor beta chains drawn from one sample of a study of T cell responses to AZD1222 COVID-19 vaccine. Data came from immunoSEQ multiplex PCR; TCRdb stores just in-frame clones and leaves some out. The data contain some 120,000 clones, just over 90% of them singletons. Here the sequenced sample was peripheral blood, taken on day 0 of AZD1222 vaccination. These receptor sequences come from an adult in good health. Each CDR3 is given with its conserved first and last residue. Fields, in order: V gene, J gene, D gene, clone size, CDR3 protein. D genes are given only for firm matches. Clone size is shown for a subset of rows, as once, few, many or a class of expanded clone.

V gene: TRBV7-8; J gene: TRBJ1-1; D gene: NA; clone size: NA; CDR3 protein: CASSFLTGNTEAFF
V gene: TRBV5-1; J gene: TRBJ1-1; D gene: TRBD1; clone size: NA; CDR3 protein: CASSWGDRTMSEAFF
V gene: TRBV30; J gene: TRBJ1-3; D gene: NA; clone size: NA; CDR3 protein: CAWSVIGNTIYF
V gene: TRBV19; J gene: TRBJ1-2; D gene: NA; clone size: once; CDR3 protein: CASRNRRSNYGYTF
V gene: TRBV6-2/TRBV6-3; J gene: TRBJ2-7; D gene: NA; clone size: NA; CDR3 protein: CASSYSTSEQYF
V gene: TRBV4-1; J gene: TRBJ1-3; D gene: TRBD1; clone size: NA; CDR3 protein: CASSQTGDLSGNTIYF
V gene: TRBV5-6; J gene: TRBJ1-2; D gene: NA; clone size: NA; CDR3 protein: CASRTRTASYTF
V gene: TRBV6-5; J gene: TRBJ2-2; D gene: NA; clone size: NA; CDR3 protein: CASSGLTGELFF
V gene: TRBV3-1/TRBV3-2; J gene: TRBJ2-3; D gene: NA; clone size: NA; CDR3 protein: CASSQSGKDTQYF
V gene: TRBV18; J gene: TRBJ1-2; D gene: NA; clone size: NA; CDR3 protein: CASSPETGSNYGYTF
V gene: TRBV6-2/TRBV6-3; J gene: TRBJ2-7; D gene: NA; clone size: NA; CDR3 protein: CASSYTPDREQYF
V gene: TRBV28; J gene: TRBJ2-5; D gene: NA; clone size: NA; CDR3 protein: CASSLGRFQETQYF
V gene: TRBV30; J gene: TRBJ2-7; D gene: NA; clone size: once; CDR3 protein: CAWSGIHLGLTAYEQYF
V gene: TRBV5-1; J gene: TRBJ2-1; D gene: TRBD2; clone size: few; CDR3 protein: CASTKTSGGYNEQFF
V gene: TRBV6-5; J gene: TRBJ1-1; D gene: NA; clone size: NA; CDR3 protein: CASRHTENTEAFF
V gene: TRBV10-3; J gene: TRBJ2-5; D gene: NA; clone size: NA; CDR3 protein: CAISDPGTDSETQYF
V gene: TRBV27; J gene: TRBJ2-7; D gene: NA; clone size: NA; CDR3 protein: CASSFGRDYEQYF
V gene: TRBV5-5; J gene: TRBJ2-5; D gene: TRBD1; clone size: NA; CDR3 protein: CASSSLHRQGGNQETQYF
V gene: TRBV24-1; J gene: TRBJ1-5; D gene: NA; clone size: NA; CDR3 protein: CATSDSQSDRKNQPQHF
V gene: TRBV19; J gene: TRBJ1-6; D gene: TRBD1; clone size: NA; CDR3 protein: CASSIRQGASYSYNSPLHF
V gene: TRBV9; J gene: TRBJ1-6; D gene: TRBD1; clone size: NA; CDR3 protein: CASSGRQGGNSPLHF
V gene: TRBV6-2/TRBV6-3; J gene: TRBJ1-2; D gene: NA; clone size: NA; CDR3 protein: CASSPRGQPYYGYTF
V gene: TRBV24-1; J gene: TRBJ2-1; D gene: TRBD2; clone size: NA; CDR3 protein: CATSDLLSTSLTEQFF
V gene: TRBV18; J gene: TRBJ2-2; D gene: NA; clone size: NA; CDR3 protein: CASSTTTVTNTGELFF
V gene: TRBV6-4; J gene: TRBJ1-3; D gene: NA; clone size: NA; CDR3 protein: CATTGPSGNTIYF
V gene: TRBV19; J gene: TRBJ2-5; D gene: TRBD2; clone size: NA; CDR3 protein: CASRGPGLGGETQYF
V gene: TRBV6-1; J gene: TRBJ1-6; D gene: NA; clone size: once; CDR3 protein: CASSEVGGRNSPLHF
V gene: TRBV18; J gene: TRBJ1-1; D gene: NA; clone size: NA; CDR3 protein: CASSPTNTEAFF
V gene: TRBV6-6; J gene: TRBJ1-6; D gene: TRBD1; clone size: NA; CDR3 protein: CASRLGQSLHF
V gene: TRBV28; J gene: TRBJ2-2; D gene: NA; clone size: NA; CDR3 protein: CASTPWGVGDTGELFF